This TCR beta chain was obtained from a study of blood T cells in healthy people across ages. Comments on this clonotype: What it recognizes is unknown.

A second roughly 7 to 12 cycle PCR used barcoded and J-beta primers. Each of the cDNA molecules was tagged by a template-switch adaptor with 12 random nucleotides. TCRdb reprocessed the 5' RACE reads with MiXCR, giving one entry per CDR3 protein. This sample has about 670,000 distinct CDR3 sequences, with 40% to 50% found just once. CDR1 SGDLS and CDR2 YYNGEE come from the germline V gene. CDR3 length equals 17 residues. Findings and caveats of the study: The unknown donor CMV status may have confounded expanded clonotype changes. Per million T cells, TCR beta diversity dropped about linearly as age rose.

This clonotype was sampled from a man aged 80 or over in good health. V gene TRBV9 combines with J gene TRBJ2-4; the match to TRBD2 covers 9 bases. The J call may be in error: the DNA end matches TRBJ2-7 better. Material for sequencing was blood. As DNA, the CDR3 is TGTGCCAGCAGCCAGGGGAGGTTAGCGGGAGCTTATGGCGAGCAGTACTTC. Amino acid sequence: CASSQGRLAGAYGEQYF.